This T cell receptor beta chain was identified in a study of T cells after posttransplantation cyclophosphamide. Assay: immunoSEQ multiplex PCR; the TCRdb copy retains only in-frame clones and omits some. Of 3,400 or so clones in the sample, over 95% were seen once. CDR3 length: 16 amino acids. In germline, CDR1 is MDHEN, CDR2 SYDVKM. Trimming cost V 3 bases and J 0 bases, with 15 bases left between them. The sample was naive CD8+ T cells sorted from PBMCs. This sequence joins TRBV28 and TRBJ2-7, with D possibly TRBD2 on 5 matching bases. The receptor was isolated from a woman aged 50 to 60 in good health and a related stem cell transplant donor. The CDR3, as DNA: TGTGCCAGCAGTTTCCCGGGCGGCGGGTTCTCCTACGAGCAGTACTTC. Translation gives CASSFPGGGFSYEQYF.